This TCR beta chain was observed in a study of shared clonotypes between healthy human individuals. General study findings and limits: Non-shared clonotypes showed lower generation probabilities than clonotypes common to all four donors.

Each of the donors was a healthy adult who was HIV-negative and had not had a recent acute infection or vaccination. Generated by immunoSEQ multiplex PCR, the TCRdb table keeps only in-frame clones and is missing some. The sample lists 1,100,000 or so clones, 75% to 85% occurring once. V gave up 0 bases and J gave up 9 bases, with 12 bases separating them. The CDR3 runs 14 residues. From germline, CDR1 is KGHSH and CDR2 LQKENI. Concerning this clone: Antigen specificity is unknown.

Input material: memory CD4+ T cells from PBMCs. As to subset: CD45RA-negative fraction. This TCR was sampled from a man aged 18-30 years in good health. Some clones in this sample may be carry-over from other donors' samples. The chain couples TRBV18 to TRBJ2-1, with D uncertain. In nucleotides, the CDR3 is TGTGCCAGCTCACCACCTTTAGTCTTTAGTGAGCAGTTCTTC. Translated: CASSPPLVFSEQFF.